What follows are 10 T cell receptor beta chains derived from one specimen sequenced in a study of OX40 agonist ivuxolimab in advanced cancers. Clones were sequenced by immunoSEQ multiplex PCR, and TCRdb holds only the in-frame ones, with some missing. The data hold nearly 35,000 clones, with 92% observed a single time. Specimen: CD4+ or CD8+ T cells sorted from blood, collected in a trial of the OX40 agonist ivuxolimab. These receptors were taken from an adult with an advanced solid tumor such as melanoma, head and neck, liver or kidney cancer.

This chain links TRBV29-1 with TRBJ2-7, with D possibly TRBD1 on 5 matching bases. V gave up 6 bases and J gave up 6 bases, with 15 bases separating them. The germline V gene has CDR1 SQVTM and CDR2 ANQGSEA. The CDR3 is 12 amino acids. Here the CDR3 DNA reads TGCAGCGTGACCGACAGAGTTCTCGAGCAGTACTTC. Translated, it gives CSVTDRVLEQYF.

The chain employs TRBV6-6 and TRBJ1-5; 7 nucleotides agree with TRBD1. Germline V gene data show CDR1 as MNHNY and CDR2 as SVGAGI (reference sequence). V was pared by 6 bases and J by 5 bases, with 10 bases of the junction left unmatched. The CDR3 is made up of 15 amino acids. The CDR3 DNA is TGTGCCAGCAGGATCACAGGGGATTTCGATCAGCCCCAGCATTTT. Translation gives CASRITGDFDQPQHF.

The rearrangement joins TRBV7-2 to TRBJ2-5; tentatively, D is TRBD1 (5 bases). Trimming shortened V by 6 bases and J by 4 bases, and 24 bases separated the two germline ends. CDR3 length: 17 residues. Germline V gene lookup returns CDR1 SGHTA and CDR2 FQGNSA. The DNA for the CDR3 is TGTGCCAGCAGTCAAGACCCGAGCACAGGATATGGAGAGACCCAGTACTTC. Translated, it gives CASSQDPSTGYGETQYF.

This CDR3 reads CASSQGTAYTEAFF. CDR3 coding DNA: TGTGCCAGCAGCCAAGGGACAGCCTACACTGAAGCTTTCTTT. This chain uses TRBV5-6 with TRBJ1-1, with 7 bases lining up with TRBD1. The CDR3 runs to 14 residues. CDR1 and CDR2 (germline): SGHDT, YYEEEE. With 4 bases clipped from V and 3 bases from J, the junction kept 6 bases outside the gene matches.

The chain carries TRBV30 and TRBJ2-3, with 9 nucleotides matching TRBD2. The CDR3 totals 14 residues. Trimming removed 2 bases from V and 2 bases from J; junction bases left unmatched: 2. The germline gives CDR1 GTSNPN, CDR2 SVGIG (reference sequence). CDR3 DNA sequence: TGTGCCTGGAGTCTAGCGGGGAACACAGATACGCAGTATTTT. This codes for CAWSLAGNTDTQYF.

CDR3 region: CAISERQGARLGYTF. The DNA for the CDR3 is TGTGCCATCAGTGAAAGACAGGGGGCGCGGTTAGGGTACACCTTC. V usage is TRBV10-3 and J usage is TRBJ1-2; 10 bases align to TRBD1. After removal of 3 bases from V and 11 bases from J, the junction contained 12 bases not matched to a gene. Germline values: CDR1 ENHRY, CDR2 SYGVKD. The CDR3 is 15 amino acids.

V is TRBV6-5 and J is TRBJ2-1; 12 bases are a match to TRBD2. After removal of 2 bases from V and 8 bases from J, the junction contained 7 bases not matched to a gene. The germline CDR1 and CDR2 sequences are MNHEY and SVGAGI. The CDR3 sequence is 16 residues long. CDR3: CASSYTTSGRLDEQFF. CDR3 in DNA: TGTGCCAGCAGTTACACTACTAGCGGGAGGCTCGATGAGCAGTTCTTC.

This chain uses TRBV7-9 with TRBJ1-1; weak D call: TRBD1 (5 bases). CDR3 size: 13 residues. Germline values: CDR1 SEHNR, CDR2 FQNEAQ (reference sequence). V dropped 3 bases and J dropped 4 bases, with 9 bases sitting between them. The CDR3: CASSFREGTEAFF. The CDR3 nucleotides are TGTGCCAGCAGCTTCAGGGAAGGCACTGAAGCTTTCTTT.

The rearrangement links TRBV7-9 to TRBJ1-4; TRBD1 is a possible D gene (5 bases). The V gene's germline CDR1 is SEHNR and CDR2 FQNEAQ (reference sequence). Trimming removed 2 bases at V and 8 bases at J, with 15 bases between. The CDR3 has 15 amino acids. CDR3 nucleotides: TGTGCCAGCAGCTTAAGAGGACCTGAGGGGGAAAAACTGTTTTTT. As protein: CASSLRGPEGEKLFF.

Only a few counts were recorded for this clone. The chain uses TRBV10-1 and TRBJ2-7, with D uncertain. CDR3 length: 12 residues. Trimming stripped 6 bases from V and 4 bases from J, with 10 bases between. CDR1 and CDR2 (germline): WNHNN, SYGVQD (reference sequence). In nucleotides, the CDR3 is TGCGCCAGCAGCCAGGACGGGTACGAGCAGTACTTC. It yields the protein CASSQDGYEQYF.